The rows below give T cell receptor beta chains drawn from one sample of a study of blood T cell repertoires in COVID-19. Clones were sequenced by immunoSEQ multiplex PCR, and TCRdb holds only the in-frame ones, with some missing. The table has 200,000 to 300,000 clones, roughly 80% seen once; the top ten hold less than 4%. The sample consisted of peripheral blood. Receptors originate from a woman aged 18-29 years with acute or convalescent COVID-19. CDR3s include the opening cysteine and the closing phenylalanine or tryptophan.

TRBV29-1 CSVPSFGTEAFF
TRBV27 CASSLTASWTGTYEQYF
TRBV10-3 CAISEEPSGSWQETQYF
TRBV2 CASSARTGRNTEAFF
TRBV24-1 CATSETGQSISGANVLTF
TRBV6-5 CASSRTFNTEAFF
TRBV27 CASSLSREPTNEKLFF
TRBV7-9 CASSQGLTPNTGELFF
TRBV11-2 CASRGTTNYEQYF
TRBV7-2 CASSLGGPGNTIYF
TRBV4-3 CASSPGLAAAYEQYF
TRBV2 CASSEAGTDEQYF
TRBV15 CATSRVAGGPLGEQYF
TRBV5-1 CASSWGQTNTGELFF
TRBV2 CASSVTGQGAYEQYF
TRBV11-3 CASSLGQGSKNIQYF
TRBV7-8 CASSSYMGWQGGPNTGELFF
TRBV28 CASSLLETGADTQYF
TRBV7-9 CASFRGRTDTQYF
TRBV6-5 CASTLSGRLNNEQFF
TRBV5-4 CASSLAPGQGEEQYF
TRBV3-1/TRBV3-2 CASSPMGSSFHEQYF